What follows is one T cell receptor (beta chain) and its context. This entry is derived from a study of OX40 agonist ivuxolimab in advanced cancers. Looking at the study overall: The drug used for patients, ivuxolimab, was an agonistic anti-OX40 (CD134) antibody. The mean age was roughly 60 years, ranging from 23 to 79, with over 70% of participants male. Administration of intravenous ivuxolimab to patients occurred every 2 weeks at 0.01 to 10 mg/kg.

The table came from immunoSEQ multiplex PCR; TCRdb's copy has only in-frame clones and leaves some out. The sample includes just under 100,000 clones, roughly 94% seen only once; the top ten take about 0.19%. Germline CDR1 reads SGHAT; CDR2 reads FQNNGV. This CDR3 comprises 13 residues. V lost 0 bases, J lost 7 bases, and 9 bases lay in between. Anyone with autoimmune disease history or systemic immunosuppression was excluded. The material was CD4+ or CD8+ T cells sorted from blood, obtained in a trial of the OX40 agonist ivuxolimab. The TCR sequence derives from an adult with an advanced solid tumor such as melanoma, head and neck, liver or kidney cancer. This chain joins TRBV11-2 and TRBJ1-1; no clear D gene. CDR3 coding DNA: TGTGCCAGCAGCTTAGACAAAGTCGGTGAAGCTTTCTTT. Translating it yields CASSLDKVGEAFF.